A selection of T cell receptor beta chains follows, all from one sample in a study of blood T cells in healthy people across ages. Each CDR3 protein is one row after TCRdb ran MiXCR on the 5' RACE reads. Here the sample spans hundreds of thousands of distinct CDR3 sequences, roughly 32% being singletons. Sequencing input: blood. Every receptor here comes from a woman older than 75 in good health. Each CDR3 is given with its conserved first and last residue. The order of the fields is J gene, D gene, V gene, clone size, CDR3 protein, CDR3 DNA. The D gene is left open where the match is weak. Not every row has a clone size; where given, it reads once, few, many or a size class.

TRBJ2-1 TRBD2 TRBV20-1 many CSATSGLAGNEQFF TGCAGTGCCACCTCGGGACTAGCGGGGAATGAGCAGTTCTTC
TRBJ2-1 . TRBV18 . CASSPRAANNEQFF TGTGCCAGCTCACCAAGGGCGGCGAACAATGAGCAGTTCTTC
TRBJ2-7 . TRBV20-1 many CSARGPGIRSYEQYF TGCAGTGCCAGAGGGCCGGGGATCAGGTCCTACGAGCAGTACTTC
TRBJ2-4 TRBD2 TRBV6-1 many CASSQGSGGLAKNIQYF TGTGCCAGCAGTCAGGGGAGCGGGGGATTAGCCAAAAACATTCAGTACTTC
TRBJ2-7 TRBD2 TRBV15 . CATSIGGGYSYNEQYF TGTGCCACCAGCATTGGGGGGGGGTACTCCTACAATGAGCAGTACTTC
TRBJ1-1 . TRBV6-6 . CASSYSKGITEAFF TGTGCCAGCAGTTACTCGAAAGGGATCACTGAAGCTTTCTTT
TRBJ1-5 . TRBV7-2 . CASSPRRVNQPQHF TGTGCCAGCAGCCCTAGACGGGTCAATCAGCCCCAGCATTTT
TRBJ1-6 . TRBV20-1 many CSAPPHGQDSPLHF TGCAGTGCCCCCCCCCACGGTCAGGATTCACCCCTCCACTTT
TRBJ1-6 . TRBV5-4 few CASRSHPTMDSPLHF TGTGCCAGCAGGTCTCACCCCACTATGGATTCACCCCTCCACTTT
TRBJ2-4 . TRBV7-2 few CAGSLGAGTLFGIQYF TGTGCCGGCAGCTTAGGGGCGGGCACCCTTTTTGGCATTCAGTACTTC
TRBJ2-7 TRBD1 TRBV12-5 many CASGRDRAYEQYF TGTGCTAGTGGTAGGGACAGGGCCTACGAGCAGTACTTC
TRBJ2-1 TRBD2 TRBV24-1 many CATGTSGDYNEQFF TGTGCCACCGGGACTAGCGGGGATTACAATGAGCAGTTCTTC
TRBJ1-2 . TRBV20-1 many CSAGQGVGYTF TGCAGTGCTGGTCAGGGAGTTGGCTACACCTTC
TRBJ2-1 . TRBV4-2 . CASSQDLSDEQFF TGTGCCAGCAGCCAAGACCTGAGCGATGAGCAGTTCTTC
TRBJ2-7 TRBD2 TRBV6-2/TRBV6-3 . CAIQGTIAGAQEQYF TGTGCCATCCAAGGGACGATAGCGGGGGCGCAGGAGCAGTACTTC
TRBJ2-4 . TRBV20-1 many CSARDGLAKNIQYF TGCAGTGCTAGAGATGGGCTAGCCAAAAACATTCAGTACTTC
TRBJ2-1 . TRBV3-1 many CASSQITSEQFF TGTGCCAGCAGCCAAATCACTAGTGAGCAGTTCTTC
TRBJ1-3 . TRBV6-5 few CASRWGSSGNTIYF TGTGCCAGCAGATGGGGGAGCTCTGGAAACACCATATATTTT
TRBJ2-1 TRBD2 TRBV20-1 . CSARGSGALYNEQFF TGCAGTGCTAGGGGTAGCGGGGCCCTCTACAATGAGCAGTTCTTC
TRBJ2-5 . TRBV7-2 . CASSLVGWLQGFVETQYF TGTGCCAGCAGCTTAGTAGGGTGGTTACAGGGCTTTGTGGAGACCCAGTACTTC
TRBJ2-7 TRBD1 TRBV7-7 many CASSPRGPHEQYF TGTGCTAGCAGCCCCAGGGGGCCCCACGAGCAGTACTTC
TRBJ2-7 . TRBV5-1 . CASRLENVAYEQYF TGCGCCAGCAGACTCGAGAACGTTGCCTACGAGCAGTACTTC
TRBJ2-7 . TRBV28 many CASSSPSYEQYF TGCGCCAGCAGTTCCCCTTCCTACGAGCAGTACTTC
TRBJ2-5 . TRBV29-1 . CSGGQFQETQYF TGCAGCGGAGGGCAGTTCCAAGAGACCCAGTACTTC
TRBJ2-1 . TRBV20-1 many CSATGTPSSYNEQFF TGCAGTGCAACCGGGACACCGAGCTCCTACAATGAGCAGTTCTTC